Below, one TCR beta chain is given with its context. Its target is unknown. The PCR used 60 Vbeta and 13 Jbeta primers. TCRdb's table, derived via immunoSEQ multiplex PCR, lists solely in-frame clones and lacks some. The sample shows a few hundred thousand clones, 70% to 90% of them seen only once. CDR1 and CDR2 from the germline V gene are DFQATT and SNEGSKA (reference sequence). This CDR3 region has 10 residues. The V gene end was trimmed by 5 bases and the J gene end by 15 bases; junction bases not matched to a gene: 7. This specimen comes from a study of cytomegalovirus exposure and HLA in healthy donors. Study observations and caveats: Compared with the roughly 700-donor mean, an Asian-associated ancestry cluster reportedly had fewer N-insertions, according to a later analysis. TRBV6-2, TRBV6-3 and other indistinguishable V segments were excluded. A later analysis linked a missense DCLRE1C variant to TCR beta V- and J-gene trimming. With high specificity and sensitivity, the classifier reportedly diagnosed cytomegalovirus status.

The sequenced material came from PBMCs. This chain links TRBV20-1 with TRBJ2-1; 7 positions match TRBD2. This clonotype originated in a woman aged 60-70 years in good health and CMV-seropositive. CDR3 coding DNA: TGCAGTGCTCCCAGCGGGGAGGTGTTCTTC. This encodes CSAPSGEVFF.